The sample holds a few counts of the clone carrying this T cell receptor (beta chain). Its antigen is unidentified. The sample originates from a study of CD8 T cells in ankylosing spondylitis. The study's findings and limits: Apparently characteristic of ankylosing spondylitis blood was a TCR beta motif (eight highly homologous variants).

This CDR3 spans 13 amino acids. Trimming pared 8 bases from V and 4 bases from J, leaving 12 bases between. One entry per CDR3 protein results from TCRdb running MiXCR on the 5' RACE reads. This table has fewer than 500,000 distinct CDR3 sequences, roughly 27% appearing once. This clonotype originated in a male donor with ankylosing spondylitis. The source material was blood, either unsorted or a sorted T cell fraction (not recorded which). The chain combines TRBV12-3 or TRBV12-4 with TRBJ1-5; D is unclear. The CDR3 DNA sequence: TGTGCCAGCCAGAAGGCTCAGAATCAGCCCCAGCATTTT. Translating gives CASQKAQNQPQHF.